This T cell receptor beta chain derives from a study of blood T cell repertoires in COVID-19 (dated by TCRdb to 2020 to 2022). Study-wide context: Collaborator samples came from the United States, Italy and Spain and covered acute and convalescent phases of COVID-19. The material from the prospective study consisted of cDNA or gDNA derived from T cells, B-cell-depleted T cells, or PBMCs. The dataset comprised deeply sampled blood TCRbeta repertoires from subjects exposed to, actively infected with, or recovered from COVID-19. A freely available public database, intended as a resource for researchers studying the immune response to SARS-CoV-2, is where the repertoires were released. Samples came from the ongoing ImmuneRACE study (first 160 participants) plus 1,254 subjects from 6 global collaborators. A de-identified subject ID, COVID-19 status, age in years and sex were almost always included in the sample metadata. HLA class I and class II types, where available, came from metadata supplied by the sample provider rather than from assay-based typing.

This clone turned up a few times. Its antigen remains undetermined. The input lacks base qualities; no much larger clone sits a single base away. On the study overall, not on this receptor specifically: The quantity of clinical and demographic metadata differed by source and by participant and was supplied without curation.

Each collaborating institution followed its own protocols to collect whole blood in K2EDTA tubes. For TCRbeta analysis, collaborator samples were shipped as frozen whole blood, as isolated PBMCs, or as DNA extracted from either sample type. TCRbeta CDR3 regions were amplified from genomic DNA using the immunoSEQ Assay, a bias-controlled multiplex PCR. Regarding the original processing steps: Nucleated cell counts per sample were estimated from amplification of reference gene primers within the assay. To quantify the absolute abundance of each unique TCRbeta CDR3 rearrangement, sequence reads were collapsed and filtered. For each sample, productive Simpson clonality was calculated as the square root of Simpson's diversity index over productive rearrangements. The clones in this table, taken by TCRdb from immuneACCESS, are in-frame only. Not every clone is retained; where verified, under half of the shortfall comes from an unresolved V gene, and the cause of the rest is unknown. The V and J calls and clone size were taken over from that table, and D and trimming were inferred from the DNA. The sample table shows fewer than 40,000 clones, and 89% are seen once. The ten largest clonotypes hold 25% to 30% of the sample.

This TCR was recovered from a man of 80 years or more with acute or convalescent COVID-19. The sequenced sample consisted of peripheral blood.

The CDR3 region has the sequence CASSSGTGLNSPLHF. Read as DNA, the sequence is TGTGCCAGCTCATCCGGGACAGGGTTGAATTCACCCCTCCACTTT. The V and J segments used are TRBV18 and TRBJ1-6; 9 of the junction bases match TRBD1. The CDR3 contains 15 residues, cysteine and phenylalanine counted. Only the CDR3 DNA is retained, 45 bases long and in frame from the first base. From the germline V gene, CDR1 is KGHSH and CDR2 is LQKENI. V is trimmed back by 5 bases and J by 7 bases, and the junction contains 6 bases that no gene match accounts for.